The clone carrying this T cell receptor beta chain was seen once. The antigen is undetermined. The entry originates in a study of T cells in Graves' hyperthyroidism and ophthalmopathy. This CDR3 spans 14 amino acids. Trimming cost V 5 bases and J 2 bases; bases outside gene matches: 4. CDR1 is SGHTA, CDR2 FQGNSA, per germline. Amplified TCR beta CDR3 regions derived from RNA transcripts. First-round RT-PCR with HTBI primers amplified the TCR CDR3 region. TCRdb analysed the multiplex PCR reads with MiXCR anew, one entry per CDR3 protein. The sample lists 530,000 or so distinct CDR3 sequences, 46% occurring once. Findings and caveats of the study: In the blood, most expanded thyroid clonotypes above 0.001 appeared as well.

Pregnant or lactating patients were excluded, as were those with uncontrolled infection or other autoimmune disease. This sequence joins TRBV7-2 and TRBJ1-2; 8 bases align to TRBD1. Specimen: peripheral blood or thyroid tissue (not recorded which). The clonotype comes from a woman between 18 and 29 years old with Graves' hyperthyroidism. The CDR3 here is CASSQGAENYGYTF. The DNA of the CDR3 is TGTGCCAGCAGCCAGGGGGCAGAAAACTATGGCTACACCTTC.